This T cell receptor (beta chain) was captured in a study of cytomegalovirus exposure and HLA in healthy donors. Broader study findings: Researchers had no immune exposure information except CMV serostatus available. Across HLA loci, a later analysis found differing TCR association rates, with DRB1 most and HLA-C fewest. Among TCR beta chains, those listed as cytomegalovirus-associated numbered more than 150. The study carried out a later analysis of TCR beta sequences. It associated some 17,000 of them with specific HLA alleles at a false discovery rate of 0.05.

Researchers ran the PCR with 60 Vbeta and 13 Jbeta primers. The table came from immunoSEQ multiplex PCR; TCRdb's copy has only in-frame clones and leaves some out. The sample has 200,000 to 250,000 clones, around 80% seen once; the top ten hold about 0.22%. With respect to this clone: Antigen unknown.

Germline values: CDR1 WNHNN, CDR2 SYGVQD (reference sequence). V lost 8 bases to trimming and J lost 4 bases; unmatched junction nucleotides: 5. The CDR3 runs 14 residues. This sequence originates from a girl aged 2 to 9 in good health and CMV-seronegative. The specimen was PBMCs. The chain recombines TRBV10-1 with TRBJ2-2; 9 bases align to TRBD1. This CDR3 is CASSRQGGTGELFF. As DNA, the CDR3 is TGCGCCAGCTCGAGACAGGGGGGCACCGGGGAGCTGTTTTTT.